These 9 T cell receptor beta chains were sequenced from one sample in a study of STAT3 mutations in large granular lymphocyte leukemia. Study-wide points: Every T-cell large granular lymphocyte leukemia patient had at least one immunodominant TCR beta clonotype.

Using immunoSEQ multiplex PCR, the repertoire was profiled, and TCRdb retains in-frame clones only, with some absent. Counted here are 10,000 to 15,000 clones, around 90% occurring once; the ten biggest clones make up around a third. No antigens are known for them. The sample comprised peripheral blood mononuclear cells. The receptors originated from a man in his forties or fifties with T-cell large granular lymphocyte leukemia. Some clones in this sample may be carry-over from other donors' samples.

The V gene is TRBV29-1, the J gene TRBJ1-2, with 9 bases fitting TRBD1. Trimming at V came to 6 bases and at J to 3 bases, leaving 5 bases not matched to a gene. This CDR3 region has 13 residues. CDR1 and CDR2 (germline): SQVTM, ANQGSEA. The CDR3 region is CSVGDREDYGYTF. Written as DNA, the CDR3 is TGCAGCGTAGGGGACAGGGAGGACTATGGCTACACCTTC.

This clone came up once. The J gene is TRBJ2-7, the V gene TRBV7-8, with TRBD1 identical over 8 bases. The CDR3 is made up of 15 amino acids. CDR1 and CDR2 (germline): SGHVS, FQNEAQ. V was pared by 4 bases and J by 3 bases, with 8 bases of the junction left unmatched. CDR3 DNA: TGTGCCAGCAGCTCGGTGACAGGGGATTTCTACGAGCAGTACTTC. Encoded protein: CASSSVTGDFYEQYF.

The CDR3 reads CASSYGSLYEQYF. In DNA, the CDR3 is TGTGCCAGCAGTTACGGCAGTCTATACGAGCAGTACTTC. This sequence joins TRBV6-5 and TRBJ2-7; D gene unclear. V was shortened by 2 bases and J by 4 bases, with 9 bases between the two germline ends. The CDR3 is 13 residues long. Looked up from germline, CDR1 is MNHEY and CDR2 is SVGAGI.

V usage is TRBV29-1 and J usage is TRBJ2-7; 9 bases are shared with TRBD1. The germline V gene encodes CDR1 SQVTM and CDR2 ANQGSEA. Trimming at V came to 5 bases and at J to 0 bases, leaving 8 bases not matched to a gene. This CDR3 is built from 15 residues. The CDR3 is CSVFNPGQGSYEQYF. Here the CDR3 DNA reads TGCAGCGTTTTTAATCCGGGACAGGGCTCCTACGAGCAGTACTTC.

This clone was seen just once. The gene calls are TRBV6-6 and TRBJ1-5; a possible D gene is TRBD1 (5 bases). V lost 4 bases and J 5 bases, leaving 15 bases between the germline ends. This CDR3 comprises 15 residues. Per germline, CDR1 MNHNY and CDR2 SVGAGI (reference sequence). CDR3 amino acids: CASSSGTAADQPQHF. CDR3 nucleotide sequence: TGTGCCAGCAGTTCCGGGACCGCAGCGGATCAGCCCCAGCATTTT.

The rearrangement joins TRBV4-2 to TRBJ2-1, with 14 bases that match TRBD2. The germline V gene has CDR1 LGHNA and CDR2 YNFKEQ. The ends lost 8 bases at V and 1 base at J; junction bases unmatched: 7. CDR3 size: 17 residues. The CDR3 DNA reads TGTGCCAGCTTACCGACTAGCGGGGGGGCATCCTACAATGAGCAGTTCTTC. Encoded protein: CASLPTSGGASYNEQFF.

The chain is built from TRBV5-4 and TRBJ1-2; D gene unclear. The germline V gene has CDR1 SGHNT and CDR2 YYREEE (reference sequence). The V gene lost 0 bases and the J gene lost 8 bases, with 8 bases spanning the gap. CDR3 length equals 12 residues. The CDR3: CASSLDNFGYTF. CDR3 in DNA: TGTGCCAGCAGCTTGGACAATTTCGGCTACACCTTC.

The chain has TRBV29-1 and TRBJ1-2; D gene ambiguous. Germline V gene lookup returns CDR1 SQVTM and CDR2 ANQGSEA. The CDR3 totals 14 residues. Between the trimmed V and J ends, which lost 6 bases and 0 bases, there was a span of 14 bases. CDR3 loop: CSVPKDGANYGYTF. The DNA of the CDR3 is TGCAGCGTCCCTAAAGATGGGGCTAACTATGGCTACACCTTC.

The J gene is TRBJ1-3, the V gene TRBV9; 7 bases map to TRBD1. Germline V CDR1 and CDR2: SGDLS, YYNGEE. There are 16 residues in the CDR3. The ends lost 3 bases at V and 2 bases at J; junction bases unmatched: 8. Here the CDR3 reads CASSEIPGTAGNTIYF. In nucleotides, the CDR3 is TGTGCCAGCAGCGAGATTCCCGGGACAGCTGGAAACACCATATATTTT.